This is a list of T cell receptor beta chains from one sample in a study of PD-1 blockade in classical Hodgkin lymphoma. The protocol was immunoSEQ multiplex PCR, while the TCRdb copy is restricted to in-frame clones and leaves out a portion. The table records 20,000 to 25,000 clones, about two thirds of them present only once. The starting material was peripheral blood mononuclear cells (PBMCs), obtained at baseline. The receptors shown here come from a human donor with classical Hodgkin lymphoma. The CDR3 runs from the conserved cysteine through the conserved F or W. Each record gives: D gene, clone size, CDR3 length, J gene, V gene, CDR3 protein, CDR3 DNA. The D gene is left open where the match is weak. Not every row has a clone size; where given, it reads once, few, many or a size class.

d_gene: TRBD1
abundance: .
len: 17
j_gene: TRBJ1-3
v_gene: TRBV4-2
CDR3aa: CASSPGTGGSSGNTIYF
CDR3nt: TGTGCCAGCAGCCCCGGGACAGGGGGCAGCTCTGGAAACACCATATATTTT

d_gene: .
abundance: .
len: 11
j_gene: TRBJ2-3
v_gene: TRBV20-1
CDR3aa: CSAQNTDTQYF
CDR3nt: TGCAGTGCACAGAACACAGATACGCAGTATTTT

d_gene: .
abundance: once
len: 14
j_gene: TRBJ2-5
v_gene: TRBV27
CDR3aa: CASSLLGYQETQYF
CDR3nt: TGTGCCAGCAGTTTATTGGGGTACCAAGAGACCCAGTACTTC

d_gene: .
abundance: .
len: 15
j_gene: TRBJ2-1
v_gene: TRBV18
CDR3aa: CASSLSGSSYNEQFF
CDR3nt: TGTGCCAGCTCACTCAGCGGTAGCTCCTACAATGAGCAGTTCTTC

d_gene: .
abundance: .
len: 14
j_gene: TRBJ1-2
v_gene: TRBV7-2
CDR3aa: CASSFGPQPHGYTF
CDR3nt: TGTGCCAGCAGCTTCGGACCCCAACCGCATGGCTACACCTTC

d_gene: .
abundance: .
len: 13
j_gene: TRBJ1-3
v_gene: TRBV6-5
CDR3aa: CASSPDSGNTIYF
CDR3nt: TGTGCCAGCAGCCCGGACTCTGGAAACACCATATATTTT

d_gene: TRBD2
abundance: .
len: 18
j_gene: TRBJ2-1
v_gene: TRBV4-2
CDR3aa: CASSQEGGPSGVNNEQFF
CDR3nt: TGTGCCAGCAGCCAAGAAGGGGGTCCTAGCGGGGTTAACAATGAGCAGTTCTTC

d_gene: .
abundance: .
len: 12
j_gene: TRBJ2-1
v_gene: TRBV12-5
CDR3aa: CASGEDYNEQFF
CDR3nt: TGTGCTAGTGGGGAAGATTACAATGAGCAGTTCTTC

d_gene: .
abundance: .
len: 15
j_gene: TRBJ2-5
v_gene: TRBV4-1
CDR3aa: CASSQDYDSPRTQYF
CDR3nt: TGCGCCAGCAGCCAAGATTATGACAGCCCGAGGACCCAGTACTTC

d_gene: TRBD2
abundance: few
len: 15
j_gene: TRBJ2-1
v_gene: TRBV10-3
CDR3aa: CAISGTSGRYNEQFF
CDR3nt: TGTGCCATCAGTGGGACTAGCGGACGCTACAATGAGCAGTTCTTC